This record concerns one T cell receptor (beta chain) sequence. This entry belongs to a study of blood T cell repertoires in COVID-19. Germline V CDR1 and CDR2: SGHRS, YFSETQ. With 1 base removed from V and 4 bases from J, the gap between germline ends came to 11 bases. The CDR3 has 14 amino acids. Libraries were prepared by immunoSEQ multiplex PCR; TCRdb keeps only in-frame clonotypes and omits some of them. This table has about 66,000 clones, around 88% appearing once. Specimen: peripheral blood. This chain connects TRBV5-1 to TRBJ1-1; D gene ambiguous. The receptor was isolated from a woman in her sixties or seventies with acute or convalescent COVID-19. CDR3 amino acids: CASSLTAGSTEAFF. The CDR3 nucleotides are TGCGCCAGCAGCTTGACAGCGGGGAGCACTGAAGCTTTCTTT.